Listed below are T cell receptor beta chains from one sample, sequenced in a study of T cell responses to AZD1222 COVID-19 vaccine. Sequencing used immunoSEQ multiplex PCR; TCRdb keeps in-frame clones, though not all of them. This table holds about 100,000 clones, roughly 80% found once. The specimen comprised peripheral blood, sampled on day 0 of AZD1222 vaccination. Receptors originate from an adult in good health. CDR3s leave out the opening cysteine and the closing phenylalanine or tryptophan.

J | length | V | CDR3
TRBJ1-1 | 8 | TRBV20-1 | SAKQSEAF
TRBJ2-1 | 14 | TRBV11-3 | ASSFSGTSVYNEQF
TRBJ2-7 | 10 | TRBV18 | ASSQEEGKQY
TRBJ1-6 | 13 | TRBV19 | ASSMGDRVGSPLH
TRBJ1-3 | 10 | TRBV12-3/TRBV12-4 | ASKSSSDTIY
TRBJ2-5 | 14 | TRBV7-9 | ASSLSRGGGRETQY
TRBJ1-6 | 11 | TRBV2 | ASRGQPHSPLH
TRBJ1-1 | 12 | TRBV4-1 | ASSQLSGTRGAF
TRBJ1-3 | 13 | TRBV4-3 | ASSQDLPSGNTIY
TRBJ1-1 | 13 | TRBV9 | ASSVGAGTSTEAF
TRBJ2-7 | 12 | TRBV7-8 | ASSLVSGGYEQY
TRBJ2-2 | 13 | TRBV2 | ASSEFRTGRGELF
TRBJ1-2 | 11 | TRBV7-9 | ASSIRGDYGYT
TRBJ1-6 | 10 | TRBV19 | ASSRLGSPLH
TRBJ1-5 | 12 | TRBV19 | ASRQARGNQPQH
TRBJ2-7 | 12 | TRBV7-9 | ASSPNWSPYEQY
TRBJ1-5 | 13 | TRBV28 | ASSFPGSGNQPQH
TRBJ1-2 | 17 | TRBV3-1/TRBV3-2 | ASSQEEIVCRQMNYGYT
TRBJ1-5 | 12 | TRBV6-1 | ASSDSDVIQPQH
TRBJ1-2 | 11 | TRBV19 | ATRDNTNYGYT